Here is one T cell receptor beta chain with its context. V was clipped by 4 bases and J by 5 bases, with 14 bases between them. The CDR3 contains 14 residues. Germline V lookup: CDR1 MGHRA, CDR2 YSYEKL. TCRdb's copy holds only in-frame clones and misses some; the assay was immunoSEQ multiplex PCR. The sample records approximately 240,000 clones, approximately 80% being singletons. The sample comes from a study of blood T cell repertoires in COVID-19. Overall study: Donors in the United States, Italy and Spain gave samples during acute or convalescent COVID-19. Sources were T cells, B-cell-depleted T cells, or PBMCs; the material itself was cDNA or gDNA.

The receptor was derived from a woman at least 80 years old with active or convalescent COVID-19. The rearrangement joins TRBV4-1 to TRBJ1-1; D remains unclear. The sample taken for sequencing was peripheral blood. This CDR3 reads CASSPTRRITEAFF. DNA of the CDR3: TGCGCCAGCAGCCCTACGAGGCGAATTACTGAAGCTTTCTTT.